A single sample is the source of the 30 T cell receptor beta chains below, sequenced in a study of cytomegalovirus exposure and HLA in healthy donors. Primers: 60 Vbeta forward and 13 Jbeta reverse. TCRdb's copy holds only in-frame clones and misses some; the assay was immunoSEQ multiplex PCR. This table holds over 200,000 clones. The specimen sequenced was PBMCs. The receptors were sampled from a woman aged 25 to 39 in good health and CMV-seropositive.

The V gene is TRBV28, the J gene TRBJ1-2; D gene unclear. The CDR3 runs to 14 residues. Trimming shortened V by 3 bases and J by 1 base, and 9 bases separated the two germline ends. Per germline, CDR1 MDHEN and CDR2 SYDVKM. CDR3 coding DNA: TGTGCCAGCAGTTTTGAGACAAGTAACTATGGCTACACCTTC. It yields the protein CASSFETSNYGYTF.

The V and J genes are TRBV9 and TRBJ2-7; 8 positions agree with TRBD2. V shed 8 bases, J shed 0 bases, and the junction held 10 bases outside the gene matches. Germline V gene sequence: CDR1 SGDLS, CDR2 YYNGEE. This CDR3 contains 15 residues. CDR3 DNA: TGTGCCAGAGATCCCTTAGCGGGACCCTCCTACGAGCAGTACTTC. It yields the protein CARDPLAGPSYEQYF.

The chain links TRBV19 to TRBJ2-5; 7 nucleotides line up with TRBD2. V was clipped by 8 bases and J by 5 bases; unmatched bases: 17. This CDR3 is built from 16 residues. Looked up from germline, CDR1 is LNHDA and CDR2 is SQIVND (reference sequence). DNA of the CDR3: TGTGCCAGTCGGCCCGGGCGGGAGCTGGGCCGGGAGACCCAGTACTTC. Its protein is CASRPGRELGRETQYF.

The chain couples TRBV19 to TRBJ2-4; 11 positions agree with TRBD1. Germline lookup yields CDR1 LNHDA and CDR2 SQIVND (reference sequence). The CDR3 sequence is 16 residues long. Germline trimming cut 6 bases from V and 7 bases from J; bases unmatched to any gene: 11. As DNA, the CDR3 is TGTGCCAGTAGACACTGGGACAGGGGGTCAAGTAACATTCAGTACTTC. Translating it yields CASRHWDRGSSNIQYF. Full variable domain (missing parts from reference TRBV19 and TRBJ2-4): DGGITQSPKYLFRKEGQNVTLSCEQNLNHDAMYWYRQDPGQGLRLIYYSQIVNDFQKGDIAEGYSVSREKKESFPLTVTSAQKNPTAFYLCASRHWDRGSSNIQYFGAGTRLSVL.

The chain carries TRBV9 and TRBJ2-1, with 8 positions matching TRBD2. V shed 4 bases, J shed 4 bases, and the junction held 16 bases outside the gene matches. This CDR3 contains 18 residues. The germline V gene encodes CDR1 SGDLS and CDR2 YYNGEE. The DNA of the CDR3 is TGTGCCAGCAGCCCACGGACGGCCGGGACTAGAGGGTACAATGAGCAGTTCTTC. Protein product: CASSPRTAGTRGYNEQFF. Based on the CDR3 plus reference TRBV9 and TRBJ2-1, the full variable domain is DSGVTQTPKHLITATGQRVTLRCSPRSGDLSVYWYQQSLDQGLQFLIQYYNGEERAKGNILERFSAQQFPDLHSELNLSSLELGDSALYFCASSPRTAGTRGYNEQFFGPGTRLTVL.

The chain recombines TRBV11-2 with TRBJ2-7, with a tentative D call TRBD2 (6 bases). The CDR3 runs 15 residues. Germline CDR1 SGHAT, CDR2 FQNNGV. Trimming cost V 5 bases and J 7 bases, with 21 bases left between them. CDR3 sequence: CASSPPGLASGEQYF. Here the CDR3 DNA reads TGTGCCAGCAGCCCGCCGGGACTCGCCTCGGGGGAGCAGTACTTC.

The V and J genes are TRBV6-1 and TRBJ1-3, with 8 positions matching TRBD1. CDR3 length equals 16 residues. Trimming removed 2 bases from V and 3 bases from J; junction bases left unmatched: 6. Germline V gives CDR1 MNHNS, CDR2 SASEGT. CDR3 coding DNA: TGTGCCAGCAGTGAATTCCCAGGGGGCAATGGAAACACCATATATTTT. It translates to CASSEFPGGNGNTIYF.

The CDR3 DNA is TGTGCCAGCAGTGGCTCCGGGAATGAGCAGTTCTTC. Protein sequence: CASSGSGNEQFF. The chain uses TRBV2 and TRBJ2-1; D uncertain. The CDR3 is 12 residues long. V was shortened by 4 bases and J by 7 bases, with 8 bases between the two germline ends. The germline V gene encodes CDR1 SNHLY and CDR2 FYNNEI.

V gene TRBV5-1 combines with J gene TRBJ2-3, with D unclear. The CDR3 consists of 14 residues. Germline V lookup: CDR1 SGHRS, CDR2 YFSETQ. V was shortened by 7 bases and J by 5 bases, with 17 bases between the two germline ends. The CDR3 sequence: CASAIRSSQDTQYF. CDR3 sequence (DNA): TGCGCCAGCGCCATACGGAGTTCACAAGATACGCAGTATTTT.

The chain employs TRBV27 and TRBJ1-2, with 9 nucleotides matching TRBD1. J gave up 5 bases and V 3 bases, and 10 bases lay outside the gene matches. The CDR3 extends over 16 amino acids. Germline V gene lookup returns CDR1 MNHEY and CDR2 SMNVEV (reference sequence). DNA of the CDR3: TGTGCCAGCAGTTTCGGACCGGGACAGGGAATTTATGGCTACACCTTC. As protein: CASSFGPGQGIYGYTF.

In DNA, the CDR3 is TGTGCCAGTAGTGCAGGGGAGACCCAGTACTTC. This translates into CASSAGETQYF. This sequence joins TRBV19 and TRBJ2-5, with a possible D match to TRBD1 (5 bases). V lost 5 bases, J lost 5 bases, and 6 bases lay in between. Looked up from germline, CDR1 is LNHDA and CDR2 is SQIVND (reference sequence). CDR3 length: 11 residues. The full variable domain, in which reference TRBV19 and TRBJ2-5 provide the parts outside the CDR3, is DGGITQSPKYLFRKEGQNVTLSCEQNLNHDAMYWYRQDPGQGLRLIYYSQIVNDFQKGDIAEGYSVSREKKESFPLTVTSAQKNPTAFYLCASSAGETQYFGPGTRLLVL.

The V gene is TRBV19, the J gene TRBJ2-3; D remains ambiguous. Looked up from germline, CDR1 is LNHDA and CDR2 is SQIVND (reference sequence). V dropped 5 bases and J dropped 6 bases, with 12 bases sitting between them. CDR3 length: 13 amino acids. This chain's CDR3 is CASSSRSPDTQYF. In DNA, the CDR3 is TGTGCCAGTAGTTCGCGGTCCCCCGATACGCAGTATTTT.

Turning to this clone: The junction and the germline gene differ at one end; a read error may be behind it. The CDR3, as DNA: TGTGCCAGCTGCTTGGGGGCTGGTGCCAACGTCCTGACTTTC. It translates to CASCLGAGANVLTF. V and J are TRBV11-2 and TRBJ2-6; TRBD1 might be the D (6 bases). Germline values: CDR1 SGHAT, CDR2 FQNNGV. CDR3 length equals 14 residues.

The chain joins TRBV18 to TRBJ2-1; D possibly corresponds to TRBD1 (6 bases). CDR3 length: 15 residues. Trimming pared 5 bases from V and 7 bases from J, leaving 18 bases between. Germline lookup yields CDR1 KGHSH and CDR2 LQKENI. CDR3 loop: CASSSGQIEGNEQFF. CDR3 bases: TGTGCCAGCTCATCTGGACAGATTGAGGGAAATGAGCAGTTCTTC.

This chain connects TRBV7-2 to TRBJ2-5; possible D gene TRBD1, 6 bases. The CDR3 is made up of 14 amino acids. V dropped 6 bases and J dropped 4 bases, with 15 bases sitting between them. The V gene's germline CDR1 is SGHTA and CDR2 FQGNSA. The CDR3 DNA reads as TGTGCCAGCAGTATTACAGGGCCTGGAGAGACCCAGTACTTC. Encoded protein: CASSITGPGETQYF. The entire variable domain, with the rest obtained from reference TRBV7-2 and TRBJ2-5, is as follows: GAGVSQSPSNKVTEKGKDVELRCDPISGHTALYWYRQSLGQGLEFLIYFQGNSAPDKSGLPSDRFSAERTGGSVSTLTIQRTQQEDSAVYLCASSITGPGETQYFGPGTRLLVL.

V gene TRBV7-2 combines with J gene TRBJ2-2; D gene ambiguous. The CDR3 spans 16 residues. Germline V gene sequence: CDR1 SGHTA, CDR2 FQGNSA. The V end lost 1 base, the J end lost 2 bases, and 11 bases lay between the germline ends. CDR3 coding DNA: TGTGCCAGCAGCTTAGTTGGCAGTAGCAACACCGGGGAGCTGTTTTTT. Protein sequence: CASSLVGSSNTGELFF.

The rearrangement joins TRBV27 to TRBJ2-2, with D maybe TRBD2 (6 bases). V lost 7 bases and J lost 4, with 13 bases in between. The CDR3 is 14 amino acids. Germline V CDR1 and CDR2: MNHEY, SMNVEV (reference sequence). Here the CDR3 reads CASKGGARTGELFF. As DNA, the CDR3 is TGTGCCAGCAAAGGAGGGGCACGCACCGGGGAGCTGTTTTTT.

The gene calls are TRBV10-2 and TRBJ1-3; unclear D gene. There are 12 residues in the CDR3. V gave up 7 bases and J gave up 5 bases, with 9 bases separating them. CDR1 and CDR2 (germline): WSHSY, SAAADI. The CDR3: CASIGPRNTIYF. CDR3 DNA sequence: TGCGCCAGCATTGGGCCCCGAAACACCATATATTTT.

This chain connects TRBV21-1 to TRBJ2-5; TRBD1, the table's D call, was not compared with the DNA. TRBV21-1 is a known pseudogene. This CDR3 has 18 amino acids. CDR3 DNA sequence: TGTGCCAGCAGCAAAGTCACCGGGACAGGGGGCTGTTGGGAGACCCAGTACTTC. Its translation is CASSKVTGTGGCWETQYF.

The rearrangement joins TRBV29-1 to TRBJ2-7; 11 nucleotides align to TRBD2. This CDR3 comprises 15 residues. CDR1 and CDR2 from the germline V gene are SQVTM and ANQGSEA. With V trimmed by 0 bases and J by 6 bases, 7 bases remained unmatched. The CDR3 loop reads CSVEDQLAGAGEQYF. CDR3 sequence (DNA): TGCAGCGTTGAAGACCAACTAGCGGGAGCGGGCGAGCAGTACTTC.

The genes are TRBV21-1 and TRBJ2-3; the table's D gene call, TRBD2, was not cross checked with the DNA. TRBV21-1 is deemed a pseudogene. CDR3 size: 21 residues. Here the CDR3 reads CASSKLLPGTSGRRGTDTQYF. DNA for the CDR3: TGTGCCAGCAGCAAACTCCTCCCCGGGACTAGCGGGAGGAGGGGCACAGATACGCAGTATTTT.

V gene TRBV28 combines with J gene TRBJ1-4; possible D gene TRBD1, 5 bases. Germline CDR1 reads MDHEN; CDR2 reads SYDVKM. The CDR3 sequence is 16 residues long. V was clipped by 8 bases and J by 5 bases, with 21 bases between them. The CDR3 coding sequence is TGTGCCAGCGGTCGGAATCGGGGGGGGAGAAATGAAAAACTGTTTTTT. It encodes CASGRNRGGRNEKLFF. Together with reference TRBV28 and TRBJ1-4, the CDR3 gives the full variable domain: DVKVTQSSRYLVKRTGEKVFLECVQDMDHENMFWYRQDPGLGLRLIYFSYDVKMKEKGDIPEGYSVSREKKERFSLILESASTNQTSMYLCASGRNRGGRNEKLFFGSGTQLSVL.

With respect to this clone: Other DNA sequences of this sample code for an identical CDR3. The chain combines TRBV19 with TRBJ2-7; D is perhaps TRBD2 (6 bases). Germline V gives CDR1 LNHDA, CDR2 SQIVND (reference sequence). V lost 5 bases, J lost 6 bases, and 11 bases lay in between. CDR3 length: 12 residues. CDR3 sequence (DNA): TGTGCCAGTAGTCTGATCGGGGGCGAGCAGTACTTC. It specifies CASSLIGGEQYF.

V usage is TRBV28 and J usage is TRBJ1-3, with D uncertain. The CDR3 is 14 residues long. V dropped 5 bases and J dropped 5 bases, with 13 bases sitting between them. The V gene's germline CDR1 is MDHEN and CDR2 SYDVKM. The DNA of the CDR3 is TGTGCCAGCAGTGAACCGGGTAACCGAAACACCATATATTTT. Protein sequence: CASSEPGNRNTIYF.

The rearrangement joins TRBV6-5 to TRBJ2-5; D gene ambiguous. The length of the CDR3 is 11 residues. Germline CDR1 and CDR2: MNHEY and SVGAGI. V lost 6 bases to trimming and J lost 5 bases, with 7 bases between them. The CDR3 sequence is CASSRRETQYF. CDR3 DNA sequence: TGTGCCAGCAGCCGCCGGGAGACCCAGTACTTC.

V and J are TRBV9 and TRBJ2-5; 7 nucleotides line up with TRBD2. The length of the CDR3 is 14 residues. After removal of 3 bases from V and 5 bases from J, the junction contained 7 bases not matched to a gene. CDR1 is SGDLS, CDR2 YYNGEE, per germline. CDR3 coding DNA: TGTGCCAGCAGCGACAGCGGGACCTACGAGACCCAGTACTTC. This sequence encodes CASSDSGTYETQYF.

The J gene is TRBJ2-3, the V gene TRBV5-1; D unclear. The V end was cut by 6 bases, the J end by 2 bases, with 7 bases between. Germline V gives CDR1 SGHRS, CDR2 YFSETQ. The CDR3 extends over 12 amino acids. The CDR3 reads CASTGYTDTQYF. The CDR3 DNA is TGCGCCAGCACGGGTTACACAGATACGCAGTATTTT.

The chain employs TRBV6-1 and TRBJ2-7; D is undetermined. CDR1 MNHNS and CDR2 SASEGT come from the germline V gene. V lost 4 bases, J lost 1 base, and 8 bases lay in between. The CDR3 is 13 residues long. The CDR3 here is CASSVPGSYEQYF. CDR3 coding DNA: TGTGCCAGCAGTGTTCCGGGTTCCTACGAGCAGTACTTC.

This chain uses TRBV19 with TRBJ2-4; possible D gene TRBD1, 6 bases. V shed 8 bases and J shed 1 base, with 15 bases lying between them. Germline-derived CDR1 and CDR2 are LNHDA and SQIVND (reference sequence). This CDR3 comprises 15 residues. CDR3 region: CASAPRGLAKNIQYF. The CDR3 DNA follows: TGTGCCAGTGCCCCCAGGGGATTGGCCAAAAACATTCAGTACTTC.

The chain is built from TRBV18 and TRBJ1-5; maybe TRBD1 (6 bases). The V end lost 3 bases, the J end lost 4 bases, and 19 bases lay between the germline ends. CDR1 is KGHSH, CDR2 LQKENI, per germline. The CDR3 contains 17 residues. CDR3: CASSPRPGGAFNQPQHF. The DNA for the CDR3 is TGTGCCAGCTCACCTCGGCCCGGGGGGGCGTTTAATCAGCCCCAGCATTTT.